This T cell receptor beta chain was sequenced in a study of T cell changes during pregnancy in multiple sclerosis. Germline CDR1 SGHAT, CDR2 FQNNGV. Unmatched junction bases numbered 9, after V lost 2 bases and J lost 0 bases. The CDR3 covers 17 residues. Sequencing was performed with immunoSEQ multiplex PCR; in TCRdb, only in-frame clones are kept and a portion is missing. The sample records more than 35,000 clones, approximately 90% being singletons. V usage is TRBV11-2 and J usage is TRBJ2-7; 8 positions match TRBD2. Specimen: CD4+ T cells from peripheral blood mononuclear cells, collected in the first trimester of pregnancy. The receptor was derived from a female donor with multiple sclerosis, enrolled in a pregnancy study. CDR3 bases: TGTGCCAGCAGCTTAATAGGGCGGAGCGGGAGCTCCTACGAGCAGTACTTC. It encodes CASSLIGRSGSSYEQYF.